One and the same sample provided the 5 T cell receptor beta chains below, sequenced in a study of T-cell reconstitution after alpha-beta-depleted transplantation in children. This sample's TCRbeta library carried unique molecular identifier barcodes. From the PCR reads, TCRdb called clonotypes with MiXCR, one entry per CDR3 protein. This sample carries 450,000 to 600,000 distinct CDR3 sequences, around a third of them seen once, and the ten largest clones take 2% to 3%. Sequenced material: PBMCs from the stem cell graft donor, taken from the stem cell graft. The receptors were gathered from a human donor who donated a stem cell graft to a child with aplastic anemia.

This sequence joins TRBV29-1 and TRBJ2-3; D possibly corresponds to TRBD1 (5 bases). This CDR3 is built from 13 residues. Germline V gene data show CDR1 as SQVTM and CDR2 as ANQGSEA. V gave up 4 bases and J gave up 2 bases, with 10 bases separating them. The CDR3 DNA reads TGCAGCGTTGTAGGTGGGGCCACAGATACGCAGTATTTT. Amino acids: CSVVGGATDTQYF.

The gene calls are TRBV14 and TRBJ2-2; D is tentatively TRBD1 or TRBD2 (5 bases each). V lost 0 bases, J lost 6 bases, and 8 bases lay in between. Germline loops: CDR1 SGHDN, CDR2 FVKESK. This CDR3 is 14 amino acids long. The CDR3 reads CASSQEWGSGELFF. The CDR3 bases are TGTGCCAGCAGCCAAGAATGGGGGTCCGGGGAGCTGTTTTTT.

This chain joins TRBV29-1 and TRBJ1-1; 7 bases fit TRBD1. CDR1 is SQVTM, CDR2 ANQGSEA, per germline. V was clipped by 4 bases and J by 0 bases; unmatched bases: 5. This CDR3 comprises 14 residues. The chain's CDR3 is CSVGAGQMNTEAFF. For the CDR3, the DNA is TGCAGCGTTGGGGCGGGACAGATGAACACTGAAGCTTTCTTT.

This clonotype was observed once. The DNA of the CDR3 is TGTGCCAGCAGCCGCACCGGGACAGGGCCCAATGAGCAGTTCTTC. As protein: CASSRTGTGPNEQFF. The J gene is TRBJ2-1, the V gene TRBV7-9, with 9 bases lining up with TRBD1. From germline, CDR1 is SEHNR and CDR2 FQNEAQ (reference sequence). Unmatched junction bases numbered 8, after V lost 5 bases and J lost 6 bases. This CDR3 is 15 amino acids long.

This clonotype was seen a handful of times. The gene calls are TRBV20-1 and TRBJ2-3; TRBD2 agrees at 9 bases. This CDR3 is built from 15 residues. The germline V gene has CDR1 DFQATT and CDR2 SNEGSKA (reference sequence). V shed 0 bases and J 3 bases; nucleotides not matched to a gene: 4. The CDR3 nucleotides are TGCAGTGCTAGAGACCAGCGGGAGGTTACAGATACGCAGTATTTT. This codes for CSARDQREVTDTQYF.